This is a list of T cell receptor beta chains from one sample in a study of T-cell memory formation after mild COVID-19. Using its own MiXCR run on the 5' RACE reads, TCRdb lists one record per CDR3 protein. The table lists about 290,000 distinct CDR3 sequences, 15% to 20% of them singletons, with 20% to 25% in the top ten. Sequencing input: PBMCs or a T cell subset sorted from them (not recorded which). The receptors were sampled from a young man who had mild COVID-19 (a few samples of this study predate the infection). Cell type and time point are not known. Each CDR3 is given with its conserved first and last residue. A D gene is named only where the DNA matches it firmly. The listing skips clone size in some rows; elsewhere it reads once, few, many or a size class.

TRBJ2-1,.,TRBV4-3,TRBD2,CASSRRGGSYNEQFF,TGCGCCAGCAGCCGTCGGGGGGGCTCCTACAATGAGCAGTTCTTC
TRBJ1-1,.,TRBV6-5,.,CASGSEQGNTEAFF,TGTGCCAGCGGGAGTGAGCAGGGGAACACTGAAGCTTTCTTT
TRBJ2-1,.,TRBV7-9,.,CASSSLRDTLENEQFF,TGTGCCAGCAGCTCCCTCCGGGACACCCTAGAGAATGAGCAGTTCTTC
TRBJ1-4,.,TRBV7-2,.,CASSRFGAATNEKLFF,TGTGCCAGCAGCCGGTTCGGGGCCGCGACTAATGAAAAACTGTTTTTT
TRBJ2-5,.,TRBV6-5,.,CASRDGQGPGETQYF,TGTGCCAGCAGGGATGGGCAGGGGCCGGGCGAGACCCAGTACTTC
TRBJ2-6,few,TRBV7-3,.,CASSGNRAGANVLTF,TGTGCCAGCAGCGGCAACAGGGCCGGGGCCAACGTCCTGACTTTC
TRBJ1-1,.,TRBV29-1,.,CSVEGGWDTEAFF,TGCAGCGTTGAAGGGGGGTGGGACACTGAAGCTTTCTTT
TRBJ2-2,few,TRBV5-1,.,CASSLAPANTGELFF,TGCGCCAGCAGCTTGGCCCCCGCGAACACCGGGGAGCTGTTTTTT
TRBJ2-3,many,TRBV20-1,.,CSGERDSQPDTQYF,TGCAGCGGGGAACGGGACTCCCAGCCAGATACGCAGTATTTT
TRBJ2-1,medium-sized,TRBV27,.,CASSQGSRVNEQFF,TGTGCCAGCAGTCAGGGGAGTAGAGTCAATGAGCAGTTCTTC
TRBJ1-1,.,TRBV7-8,.,CASSPGPTNTEAFF,TGTGCCAGCAGCCCAGGGCCTACTAACACTGAAGCTTTCTTT
TRBJ2-1,few,TRBV7-2,.,CASSTIRQPTYNEQFF,TGTGCCAGCAGCACGATCCGACAGCCAACCTACAATGAGCAGTTCTTC
TRBJ1-4,.,TRBV9,.,CASSVGGRSEKLFF,TGTGCCAGCAGCGTAGGAGGGAGAAGTGAAAAACTGTTTTTT
TRBJ1-5,.,TRBV7-2,.,CASRSPPNQPQHF,TGTGCCAGCCGTAGTCCCCCAAATCAGCCCCAGCATTTT
TRBJ1-3,few,TRBV9,.,CASSVEPAFLLTSGNTIYF,TGTGCCAGCAGCGTAGAGCCAGCCTTTTTGCTTACCTCTGGAAACACCATATATTTT
TRBJ1-5,.,TRBV19,.,CASSTVSNQPQHF,TGTGCCAGTAGTACGGTTAGCAATCAGCCCCAGCATTTT